Listed below are T cell receptor beta chains from one sample, sequenced in a study of T cells in Graves' hyperthyroidism and ophthalmopathy. Each CDR3 protein gets one entry after TCRdb re-called the multiplex PCR reads with MiXCR. The sample has approximately 220,000 distinct CDR3 sequences; about 17% are singletons. The sequencing sample was made of blood. Every receptor here comes from a man aged 35 to 55 with Graves' hyperthyroidism. Both conserved end residues are part of each CDR3. The D gene is left open where the match is weak. Clone size is shown for a subset of rows, as once, few, many or a class of expanded clone.

length: 15; J: TRBJ1-1; D: NA; size: NA; V: TRBV20-1; DNA: TGCAGTGCTAGAGAAAGAGGTGCGCAGAACACTGAAGCTTTCTTT; CDR3: CSARERGAQNTEAFF
length: 15; J: TRBJ2-1; D: TRBD1; size: NA; V: TRBV2; DNA: TGTGCCAGCAGAGTGGGGACAGTTTACTACAATGAGCAGTTCTTC; CDR3: CASRVGTVYYNEQFF
length: 15; J: TRBJ2-7; D: TRBD1; size: many; V: TRBV27; DNA: TGTGCCAGCAGTACTGTCACAGGGGATAGTTACGAGCAGTACTTC; CDR3: CASSTVTGDSYEQYF
length: 17; J: TRBJ2-1; D: NA; size: many; V: TRBV27; DNA: TGTGCCAGCAGTGCTACAGTTCGGGTAGGGTCCTACAATGAGCAGTTCTTC; CDR3: CASSATVRVGSYNEQFF
length: 14; J: TRBJ2-5; D: TRBD1; size: NA; V: TRBV7-9; DNA: TGTGCCAGCAGCTTAATGGACAGGCAAGAGACCCAGTACTTC; CDR3: CASSLMDRQETQYF
length: 14; J: TRBJ2-5; D: NA; size: few; V: TRBV9; DNA: TGTGCCAGCAGCATAGGTGGTGCTGAAGAGACCCAGTACTTC; CDR3: CASSIGGAEETQYF
length: 13; J: TRBJ1-2; D: NA; size: many; V: TRBV19; DNA: TGTGCCAGTAGCATACGGGGGAACTATGGCTACACCTTC; CDR3: CASSIRGNYGYTF
length: 13; J: TRBJ1-2; D: NA; size: many; V: TRBV18; DNA: TGTGCCAGCTCACCAACGGGGCGTTTGGGCTACACCTTC; CDR3: CASSPTGRLGYTF
length: 10; J: TRBJ2-2; D: NA; size: many; V: TRBV19; DNA: TGTGCCAGTAGCAGTGGGGAGCTGTTTTTT; CDR3: CASSSGELFF
length: 16; J: TRBJ2-5; D: TRBD2; size: many; V: TRBV24-1; DNA: TGTGCCACCAGTGATTTAGGGCGGGGGGGCCGAGAGACCCAGTACTTC; CDR3: CATSDLGRGGRETQYF
length: 12; J: TRBJ2-7; D: TRBD1; size: many; V: TRBV20-1; DNA: TGCAGTGCGGGACAGACAGCCTACGAGCAGTACTTC; CDR3: CSAGQTAYEQYF
length: 15; J: TRBJ1-1; D: NA; size: many; V: TRBV25-1; DNA: TGTGCCAGCAGTCACACCAACAGGGTCGGCACTGAAGCTTTCTTT; CDR3: CASSHTNRVGTEAFF
length: 14; J: TRBJ2-2; D: NA; size: many; V: TRBV2; DNA: TGTGCCACCAGTGGGGGAGTGAGAACCGGGGAGCTGTTTTTT; CDR3: CATSGGVRTGELFF
length: 14; J: TRBJ1-2; D: TRBD1; size: NA; V: TRBV7-2; DNA: TGTGCCAGCAGCGCCCCACAGGGGGACTATGGCTACACCTTC; CDR3: CASSAPQGDYGYTF
length: 15; J: TRBJ2-3; D: NA; size: NA; V: TRBV7-2; DNA: TGTGCCAGCAGCTTTCAAATAGCTAGCACAGATACGCAGTATTTT; CDR3: CASSFQIASTDTQYF
length: 17; J: TRBJ2-3; D: TRBD2; size: once; V: TRBV4-3; DNA: TGCGCCAGCAGCCAATTCGGACTAGCGGGGGGGCAAGATACGCAGTATTTT; CDR3: CASSQFGLAGGQDTQYF
length: 14; J: TRBJ2-3; D: NA; size: many; V: TRBV7-2; DNA: TGTGCCAGCAGCTCGCAACAGGGACGAGATACGCAGTATTTT; CDR3: CASSSQQGRDTQYF
length: 15; J: TRBJ2-5; D: TRBD1; size: few; V: TRBV20-1; DNA: TGCAGTGCTAGAGCAACCCGGACAGGCCAAGAGACCCAGTACTTC; CDR3: CSARATRTGQETQYF
length: 14; J: TRBJ2-1; D: NA; size: many; V: TRBV4-3; DNA: TGCGCCAGCAGCCAAGAGGGAATGTACAATGAGCAGTTCTTC; CDR3: CASSQEGMYNEQFF
length: 16; J: TRBJ1-3; D: NA; size: few; V: TRBV5-8; DNA: TGTGCCAGCAGCTCGCTCGCTAGCCGTTCTGGAAACACCATATATTTT; CDR3: CASSSLASRSGNTIYF
length: 15; J: TRBJ2-5; D: NA; size: many; V: TRBV7-9; DNA: TGTGCCAGCAGCTCCCGCACGGACGGGCAAGAGACCCAGTACTTC; CDR3: CASSSRTDGQETQYF
length: 14; J: TRBJ2-7; D: NA; size: NA; V: TRBV7-3; DNA: TGTGCCAGCAGCTCCGGGACCCCCGGTTCCGAGCAGTACTTC; CDR3: CASSSGTPGSEQYF
length: 13; J: TRBJ1-5; D: NA; size: many; V: TRBV5-5; DNA: TGTGCCAGCAGCTTGACCCAGCTAGGGCCCCAGCATTTT; CDR3: CASSLTQLGPQHF
length: 18; J: TRBJ2-1; D: TRBD2; size: few; V: TRBV18; DNA: TGTGCCAGCTCACCGGGTCTAACCGGGACTAGCTCTTACAATGAGCAGTTCTTC; CDR3: CASSPGLTGTSSYNEQFF
length: 16; J: TRBJ2-1; D: TRBD1; size: once; V: TRBV28; DNA: TGTGCCAGCACCGACCCCAGGACAGGGTCCCGCAATGAGCAGTTCTTC; CDR3: CASTDPRTGSRNEQFF
length: 14; J: TRBJ2-4; D: NA; size: NA; V: TRBV5-4; DNA: TGTGCCAGCAGCTCGGGAAAAGTGGAAAACATTCAGTACTTC; CDR3: CASSSGKVENIQYF
length: 11; J: TRBJ2-3; D: NA; size: NA; V: TRBV19; DNA: TGTGCCAGTACCGGGGCAGATACGCAGTATTTT; CDR3: CASTGADTQYF
length: 16; J: TRBJ2-2; D: NA; size: few; V: TRBV27; DNA: TGTGCCAGCAGTTTAACTGGCGGGGCCTACACCGGGGAGCTGTTTTTT; CDR3: CASSLTGGAYTGELFF
length: 15; J: TRBJ2-1; D: NA; size: many; V: TRBV11-2; DNA: TGTGCCAGCAGCTTAGCAGGGATGAGGTACAATGAGCAGTTCTTC; CDR3: CASSLAGMRYNEQFF
length: 12; J: TRBJ1-1; D: NA; size: many; V: TRBV20-1; DNA: TGCAGTGCCTTGAGGGGGATCGCTGAAGCTTTCTTT; CDR3: CSALRGIAEAFF
length: 15; J: TRBJ2-1; D: TRBD2; size: many; V: TRBV7-2; DNA: TGTGCCAGCAGCTCCGTAGCGGGGGGGCCGGGTGAGCAGTTCTTC; CDR3: CASSSVAGGPGEQFF
length: 16; J: TRBJ2-2; D: NA; size: few; V: TRBV25-1; DNA: TGTGCCAGCAGCGGAGGGGACATGGCTTTCGGCGGGGAGCTGTTTTTT; CDR3: CASSGGDMAFGGELFF
length: 13; J: TRBJ2-7; D: NA; size: few; V: TRBV29-1; DNA: TGCAGCGTGCTGACAGCCGAGTCCTACGAGCAGTACTTC; CDR3: CSVLTAESYEQYF
length: 14; J: TRBJ2-3; D: NA; size: NA; V: TRBV7-3; DNA: TGTGCCAGCAGCCCGGCTGGGGGGCCAGATACGCAGTATTTT; CDR3: CASSPAGGPDTQYF
length: 12; J: TRBJ2-1; D: NA; size: many; V: TRBV7-2; DNA: TGTGCCAGCAGCTTGGCGGGGGCCGAGCAGTTCTTC; CDR3: CASSLAGAEQFF
length: 13; J: TRBJ1-2; D: TRBD1; size: many; V: TRBV7-2; DNA: TGTGCCAGCACCGAGGACAGGGGATATGGCTACACCTTC; CDR3: CASTEDRGYGYTF
length: 11; J: TRBJ2-7; D: NA; size: many; V: TRBV29-1; DNA: TGCAGCGTGGGGGGCCACTACGAGCAGTACTTC; CDR3: CSVGGHYEQYF
length: 14; J: TRBJ2-7; D: NA; size: many; V: TRBV13; DNA: TGTGCCAGCAGCTCCCGCCAGGGTAGGAACGAGCAGTACTTC; CDR3: CASSSRQGRNEQYF
length: 15; J: TRBJ1-1; D: NA; size: NA; V: TRBV7-3; DNA: TGTGCCAGCAGCTCCCATAATAGACAGGCCTCTGAAGCTTTCTTT; CDR3: CASSSHNRQASEAFF
length: 15; J: TRBJ2-7; D: TRBD2; size: NA; V: TRBV5-1; DNA: TGCGCCAGCAGAGACCTAGCGGGGTGGGGCCACGAGCAGTACTTC; CDR3: CASRDLAGWGHEQYF
length: 11; J: TRBJ1-3; D: NA; size: NA; V: TRBV29-1; DNA: TGCAGCGTTATGGTCGGTGGCACCATATATTTT; CDR3: CSVMVGGTIYF
length: 14; J: TRBJ1-2; D: NA; size: many; V: TRBV6-1; DNA: TGTGCCAGCAGTGACGACAGCACTAACTATGGCTACACCTTC; CDR3: CASSDDSTNYGYTF
length: 14; J: TRBJ2-7; D: NA; size: many; V: TRBV5-1; DNA: TGCGCCAGCAGCTTCTCCACAGACTCCTACGAGCAGTACTTC; CDR3: CASSFSTDSYEQYF
length: 14; J: TRBJ1-6; D: NA; size: many; V: TRBV3-1; DNA: TGTGCCAGCAGCCAATACGGGGAGGGGTCACCCCTCCACTTT; CDR3: CASSQYGEGSPLHF
length: 14; J: TRBJ2-3; D: NA; size: many; V: TRBV7-2; DNA: TGTGCCAGCAGCCCGGGGCACAGCACAGATACGCAGTATTTT; CDR3: CASSPGHSTDTQYF
length: 15; J: TRBJ2-5; D: NA; size: many; V: TRBV20-1; DNA: TGCAGTGCTAGCCGGGATCGACTACCTCGGGAGACCCAGTACTTC; CDR3: CSASRDRLPRETQYF
length: 15; J: TRBJ2-5; D: TRBD2; size: many; V: TRBV7-2; DNA: TGTGCCAGCAGCTTACGCGGGGGGGCCGGCGAGACCCAGTACTTC; CDR3: CASSLRGGAGETQYF
length: 17; J: TRBJ1-2; D: NA; size: few; V: TRBV4-3; DNA: TGCGCCAGCAGCCCCACCGCCGAGGCACAGGGTGACTATGGCTACACCTTC; CDR3: CASSPTAEAQGDYGYTF
length: 15; J: TRBJ2-1; D: NA; size: many; V: TRBV5-6; DNA: TGTGCCAGCAGCTTGGAAACAGGGGAGGGGAATGAGCAGTTCTTC; CDR3: CASSLETGEGNEQFF
length: 13; J: TRBJ2-5; D: NA; size: many; V: TRBV11-2; DNA: TGTGCCAGCAGCTTAGTTTTAAGAGAGACCCAGTACTTC; CDR3: CASSLVLRETQYF
length: 12; J: TRBJ1-1; D: NA; size: NA; V: TRBV20-1; DNA: TGCAGTGCTAGTTTGCAGTACACTGAAGCTTTCTTT; CDR3: CSASLQYTEAFF